What follows describes a single T cell receptor (beta chain). Its antigen is not known. This sample is part of a study of cytomegalovirus exposure and HLA in healthy donors. Study outcomes and limitations: The investigators catalogued 164 TCR beta chains as cytomegalovirus-associated. One later analysis, an examination of the approximately 120 validation repertoires, found that first-cohort TCR clusters tended to co-occur in them. In vitro experiments confirmed that a few CMV-associated chains were specific for CMV antigens.

The CDR3 spans 14 residues. Between the trimmed V and J ends, which lost 5 bases and 6 bases, there was a span of 15 bases. CDR1 MNHEY and CDR2 SMNVEV come from the germline V gene (reference sequence). From the approximately 110-subject validation cohort, which was separate from the approximately 720-subject first cohort, the donors were drawn. Assay: immunoSEQ multiplex PCR; the TCRdb copy retains only in-frame clones and omits some. The top ten hold 2.9% of the sample, which has about 220,000 clones, about 91% seen once. The sequence came from a woman aged 18-29 years in good health and CMV-seronegative. The sequenced material came from PBMCs. The chain links TRBV27 to TRBJ2-3, with D tentatively TRBD2 (5 bases). The CDR3 loop reads CASSADRGGDTQYF. CDR3 nucleotides: TGTGCCAGCAGTGCGGACCGCGGCGGGGATACGCAGTATTTT.